The rows below give T cell receptor beta chains drawn from one sample of a study of blood T cell repertoires in COVID-19. The data were produced by immunoSEQ multiplex PCR, yet TCRdb's version contains in-frame clones alone and is incomplete. Among tens of thousands of clones listed, 74% were seen once. Sample: peripheral blood. The source is a woman aged 80 or over with acute or convalescent COVID-19. The CDR3 runs from the conserved cysteine through the conserved F or W. Each record gives: D gene, clone size, J gene, V gene, CDR3 protein, CDR3 DNA. D genes are given only for firm matches. Clone size is shown for a subset of rows, as once, few, many or a class of expanded clone.

TRBD2 . TRBJ2-1 TRBV18 CASSPPGSGNSYNEQFF TGTGCCAGCTCACCACCGGGTAGCGGGAACTCCTACAATGAGCAGTTCTTC
. . TRBJ2-3 TRBV15 CATSRDPGDTQYF TGTGCCACCAGCAGAGATCCGGGAGATACGCAGTATTTT
TRBD1 . TRBJ2-3 TRBV28 CASSLWTGELEDTQYF TGTGCCAGCAGTTTATGGACAGGGGAGTTGGAGGATACGCAGTATTTT
TRBD1 . TRBJ1-2 TRBV6-6 CACRARGENGYTF TGTGCCTGCCGGGCCAGGGGGGAAAATGGCTACACCTTC
. . TRBJ2-7 TRBV5-1 CASSLDRLYEQYF TGCGCCAGCAGCTTGGACAGATTGTACGAGCAGTACTTC
. . TRBJ1-6 TRBV5-4 CASSLGSSYNSPLHF TGTGCCAGCAGCTTGGGTAGCTCCTATAATTCACCCCTCCACTTT
. . TRBJ1-2 TRBV4-3 CASSPRLEAHGYTF TGCGCCAGCAGCCCACGTTTGGAAGCGCATGGCTACACCTTC
. . TRBJ2-3 TRBV9 CASSVIGVGDTQYF TGTGCCAGCAGCGTAATAGGGGTCGGTGATACGCAGTATTTT
TRBD1 . TRBJ2-6 TRBV9 CASSVAPKNDRDDVLTF TGTGCCAGCAGCGTAGCCCCCAAAAACGACAGGGATGACGTCCTGACTTTC
TRBD1 . TRBJ2-3 TRBV19 CASSMGTGEDTQYF TGTGCCAGTAGTATGGGGACAGGGGAGGATACGCAGTATTTT
. many TRBJ2-4 TRBV27 CASRPKGIYF TGTGCCAGCAGGCCAAAGGGGATTTACTTC
. . TRBJ2-1 TRBV3-1/TRBV3-2 CASSLRTPNLYNEQFF TGTGCCAGCAGCCTTAGGACTCCCAACTTATACAATGAGCAGTTCTTC
TRBD2 . TRBJ2-7 TRBV30 CAWRAPGLAGRNEQYF TGTGCCTGGAGAGCGCCTGGACTAGCGGGAAGAAACGAGCAGTACTTC
TRBD2 . TRBJ2-1 TRBV10-1 CASSEGLAGHEQFF TGCGCCAGCAGTGAAGGCCTAGCGGGGCATGAGCAGTTCTTC
. . TRBJ2-1 TRBV4-3 CASSQDPGVDSYNEQFF TGCGCCAGCAGCCAAGATCCCGGGGTGGACTCCTACAATGAGCAGTTCTTC
. . TRBJ2-3 TRBV28 CASSLSGTQYF TGTGCCAGCAGTTTATCGGGTACGCAGTATTTT
. . TRBJ2-1 TRBV4-3 CASSQDSAYNEQFF TGCGCCAGCAGCCAAGATTCGGCCTACAATGAGCAGTTCTTC
TRBD1 many TRBJ2-7 TRBV6-5 CASSRDRGTYEQYF TGTGCCAGCAGCCGGGACAGGGGGACCTACGAGCAGTACTTC
. . TRBJ2-7 TRBV5-1 CASSLALGGEQYF TGCGCCAGCAGCTTGGCCTTAGGCGGGGAGCAGTACTTC
. . TRBJ1-2 TRBV11-2 CASSLSVNYGYTF TGTGCCAGCAGCTTAAGCGTTAACTATGGCTACACCTTC
. . TRBJ2-1 TRBV29-1 CSAGLSRDNEQFF TGCAGCGCTGGTTTGAGCAGGGACAATGAGCAGTTCTTC
. . TRBJ2-7 TRBV28 CASSPAGTRSYEQYF TGTGCCAGCAGCCCCGCCGGGACTCGCTCCTACGAGCAGTACTTC
. few TRBJ1-1 TRBV6-5 CASREQGRAEAFF TGTGCCAGCAGGGAGCAGGGAAGGGCTGAAGCTTTCTTT
. few TRBJ2-3 TRBV14 CASSQGRWADTQYF TGTGCCAGCAGCCAGGGGAGATGGGCAGATACGCAGTATTTT
TRBD2 . TRBJ2-2 TRBV19 CASLRLAGGVNTGELFF TGTGCCAGTCTCCGACTAGCGGGAGGTGTTAACACCGGGGAGCTGTTTTTT
. . TRBJ1-1 TRBV4-1 CASSQDRGAVKAEAFF TGCGCCAGCAGCCAAGATAGGGGCGCAGTTAAGGCTGAAGCTTTCTTT
TRBD1 . TRBJ1-5 TRBV7-2 CASSPDRGSNQPQHF TGTGCCAGCAGTCCCGACAGGGGTAGCAATCAGCCCCAGCATTTT
. . TRBJ2-3 TRBV21-1 CASSPRQVTDTQYF TGTGCCAGCAGCCCCAGGCAAGTCACAGATACGCAGTATTTT
TRBD2 . TRBJ2-7 TRBV6-2/TRBV6-3 CASSSSGGLYEQYF TGTGCCAGCAGTTCTAGCGGGGGACTATACGAGCAGTACTTC
. . TRBJ2-7 TRBV6-5 CASSSVGVVGEQYF TGTGCCAGCAGTAGTGTAGGGGTTGTGGGCGAGCAGTACTTC
TRBD1 . TRBJ2-5 TRBV6-2/TRBV6-3 CASSRDRGLETQYF TGTGCCAGCAGCCGGGACAGGGGGCTAGAGACCCAGTACTTC
. . TRBJ1-3 TRBV7-2 CASSSGAGPGNTIYF TGTGCCAGCAGCTCAGGGGCAGGGCCTGGAAACACCATATATTTT
TRBD1 few TRBJ1-3 TRBV6-6 CASTTGALPGNTIYF TGTGCCAGCACCACAGGGGCCCTCCCTGGAAACACCATATATTTT
TRBD1 . TRBJ1-1 TRBV6-5 CASSPSYRGTEAFF TGTGCCAGCAGCCCCTCCTACAGGGGTACTGAAGCTTTCTTT
TRBD2 . TRBJ2-7 TRBV18 CASSPPGGRPGEQYF TGTGCCAGCTCACCACCTGGCGGGAGGCCTGGGGAGCAGTACTTC
TRBD1 . TRBJ1-3 TRBV19 CASRDRTGRTSGNTIYF TGTGCCAGTAGGGATCGGACAGGCAGAACCTCTGGAAACACCATATATTTT
TRBD2 . TRBJ2-5 TRBV10-3 CAIRGGGSGETQYF TGTGCCATCAGGGGTGGCGGGAGCGGCGAGACCCAGTACTTC
TRBD2 . TRBJ2-3 TRBV6-6 CASSQTSGSTDTQYF TGTGCCAGCAGTCAGACTAGCGGGAGCACAGATACGCAGTATTTT
TRBD2 . TRBJ2-2 TRBV5-5 CASSLGLAGGPSTGELFF TGTGCCAGCAGCTTGGGTCTAGCGGGAGGGCCTAGCACCGGGGAGCTGTTTTTT
TRBD1 . TRBJ1-2 TRBV28 CASRSPTGVIGYTF TGTGCCAGCAGAAGCCCGACAGGGGTGATCGGCTACACCTTC
. . TRBJ2-1 TRBV9 CASSARDKTYNEQFF TGTGCCAGCAGCGCCCGGGACAAAACCTACAATGAGCAGTTCTTC
TRBD1 . TRBJ1-2 TRBV19 CASRRDRQGNYGYTF TGTGCCAGTAGGAGGGACAGACAGGGTAACTATGGCTACACCTTC
. . TRBJ1-2 TRBV7-9 CASSFNLPTSWGYTF TGTGCCAGCAGCTTTAACCTACCCACTAGTTGGGGCTACACCTTC
TRBD1 once TRBJ2-3 TRBV6-5 CASRRGQGTDTQYF TGTGCCAGCCGACGGGGACAGGGCACAGATACGCAGTATTTT
TRBD1 . TRBJ1-6 TRBV18 CASSPTGKGLSPLHF TGTGCCAGCTCACCGACAGGGAAAGGCTTATCACCCCTCCACTTT
TRBD1 . TRBJ1-1 TRBV19 CASSPHRGVNTEAFF TGTGCCAGTAGCCCCCACAGGGGTGTGAACACTGAAGCTTTCTTT
. . TRBJ1-3 TRBV15 CATSRDSTAGNTIYF TGTGCCACCAGCAGAGATAGCACGGCTGGAAACACCATATATTTT
TRBD2 . TRBJ2-1 TRBV7-9 CASSYSSGSAPDEQFF TGTGCCAGCAGCTACTCTAGCGGGAGTGCTCCGGATGAGCAGTTCTTC
. many TRBJ2-1 TRBV7-2 CASSLTLRGSSYNEQFF TGTGCCAGCAGCCTCACATTACGTGGGAGCTCCTACAATGAGCAGTTCTTC
. . TRBJ1-2 TRBV6-5 CASSRTGGDYGYTF TGTGCCAGCAGCCGGACGGGAGGAGACTATGGCTACACCTTC